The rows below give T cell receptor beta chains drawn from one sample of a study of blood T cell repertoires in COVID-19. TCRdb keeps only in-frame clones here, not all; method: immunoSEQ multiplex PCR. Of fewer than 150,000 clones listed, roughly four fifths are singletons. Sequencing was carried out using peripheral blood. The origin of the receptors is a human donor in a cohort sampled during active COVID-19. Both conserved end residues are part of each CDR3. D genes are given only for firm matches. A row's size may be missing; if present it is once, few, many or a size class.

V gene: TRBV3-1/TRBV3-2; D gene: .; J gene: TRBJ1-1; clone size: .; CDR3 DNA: TGTGCCAGCAATCAGGGTGGGGTTGCCCTCCGGAGGGACACTGAAGCTTTCTTT; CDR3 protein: CASNQGGVALRRDTEAFF
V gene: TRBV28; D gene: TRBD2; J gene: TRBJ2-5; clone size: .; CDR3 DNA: TGTGCCAGCAGTCTCGTTAGGGGCGGGGGGGCCGTGGAGACCCAGTACTTC; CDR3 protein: CASSLVRGGGAVETQYF
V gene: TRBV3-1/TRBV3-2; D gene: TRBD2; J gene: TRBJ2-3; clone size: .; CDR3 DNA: TGTGCCAGCAGCCGGCGACTAGCGGCAACCACAGATACGCAGTATTTT; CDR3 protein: CASSRRLAATTDTQYF
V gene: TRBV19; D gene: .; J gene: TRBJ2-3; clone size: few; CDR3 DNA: TGTGCCAGTACCAAGCCCCCGGGGGATACGCAGTATTTT; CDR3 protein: CASTKPPGDTQYF
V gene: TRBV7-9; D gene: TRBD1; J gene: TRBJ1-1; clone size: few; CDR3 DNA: TGTGCCAGCAGCTTAGATCGACGGGACAGGGGGAACACTGAAGCTTTCTTT; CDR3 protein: CASSLDRRDRGNTEAFF
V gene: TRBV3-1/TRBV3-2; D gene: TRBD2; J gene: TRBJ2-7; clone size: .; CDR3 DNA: TGTGCCAGCAGCCAAGGGGGAGGGGAGCAGTACTTC; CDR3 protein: CASSQGGGEQYF
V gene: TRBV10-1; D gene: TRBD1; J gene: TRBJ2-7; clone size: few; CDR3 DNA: TGCGCCAGCAGTGAGTCGTGGACAGGGGGAGAGCAGTACTTC; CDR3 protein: CASSESWTGGEQYF
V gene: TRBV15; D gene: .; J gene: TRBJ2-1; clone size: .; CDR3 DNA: TGTGCCACCAGCAGAGAACAGGCGTCTAGCTCCTACAATGAGCAGTTCTTC; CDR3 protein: CATSREQASSSYNEQFF
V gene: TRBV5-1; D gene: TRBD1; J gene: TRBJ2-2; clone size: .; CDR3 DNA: TGCGCCAGCAGCTTTTTGACAGGGTCGGGCACCGGGGAGCTGTTTTTT; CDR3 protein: CASSFLTGSGTGELFF
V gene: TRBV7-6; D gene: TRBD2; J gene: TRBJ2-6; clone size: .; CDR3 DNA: TGTGCCAGCAGCTTATACGCTAGCGGGGGGTTCTCTGGGGCCAACGTCCTGACTTTC; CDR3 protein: CASSLYASGGFSGANVLTF
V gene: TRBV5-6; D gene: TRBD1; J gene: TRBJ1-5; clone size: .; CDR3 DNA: TGTGCCAGCAGCACCGGGACAGGGTTTTTTCAGCCCCAGCATTTT; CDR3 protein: CASSTGTGFFQPQHF
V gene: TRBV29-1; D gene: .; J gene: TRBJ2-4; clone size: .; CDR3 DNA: TGCAGCGATGCCCCCACAGGACCGGGAGAAAACATTCAGTACTTC; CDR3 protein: CSDAPTGPGENIQYF
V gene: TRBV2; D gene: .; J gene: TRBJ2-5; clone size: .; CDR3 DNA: TGTGCCAGCTCAGGGGAAGAGACCCAGTACTTC; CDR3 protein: CASSGEETQYF
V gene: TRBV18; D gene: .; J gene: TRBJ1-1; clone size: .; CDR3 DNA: TGTGCCAGCTCCCGTGACAGACTCGAAGCTTTCTTT; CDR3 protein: CASSRDRLEAFF
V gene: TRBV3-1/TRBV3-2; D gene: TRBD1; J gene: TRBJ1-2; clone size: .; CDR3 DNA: TGTGCCAGCAGCCGCGGGGGACAGGGGGGTGGCTACACCTTC; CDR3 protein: CASSRGGQGGGYTF
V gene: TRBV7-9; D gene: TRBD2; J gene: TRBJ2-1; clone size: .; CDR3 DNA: TGTGCCAGCAGCTCCACTAGCGGGGGGGTGAATGAGCAGTTCTTC; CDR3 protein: CASSSTSGGVNEQFF
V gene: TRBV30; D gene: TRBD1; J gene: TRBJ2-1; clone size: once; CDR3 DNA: TGTGCCTGGAGCGCCACAGGGGGCAGTCTGGGTGAGCAGTTCTTC; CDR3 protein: CAWSATGGSLGEQFF
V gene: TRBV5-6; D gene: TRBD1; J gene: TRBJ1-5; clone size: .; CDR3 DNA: TGTGCCAGCAGCACAACAGGTCTGGGACAGCATAGCAATCAGCCCCAGCATTTT; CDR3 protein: CASSTTGLGQHSNQPQHF
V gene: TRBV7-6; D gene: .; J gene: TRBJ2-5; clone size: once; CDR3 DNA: TGTGCCAGCAGCTTAGTCAGGTACCAAGAGACCCAGTACTTC; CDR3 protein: CASSLVRYQETQYF
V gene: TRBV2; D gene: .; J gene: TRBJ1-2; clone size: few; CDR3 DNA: TGTGCCAGCAGTCCTACGAACTATGGCTACACCTTC; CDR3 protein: CASSPTNYGYTF
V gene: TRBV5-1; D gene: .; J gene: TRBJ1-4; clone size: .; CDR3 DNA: TGCGCCAGCAGCGACACGAAAGGAGGCGAAAAACTGTTTTTT; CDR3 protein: CASSDTKGGEKLFF
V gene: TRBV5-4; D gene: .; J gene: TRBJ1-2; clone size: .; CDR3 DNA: TGTGCCAGCAGCCGTAACGGGGGTCTCCGGGTTGGCTACACCTTC; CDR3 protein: CASSRNGGLRVGYTF
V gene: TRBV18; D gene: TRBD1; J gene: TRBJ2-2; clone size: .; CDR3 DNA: TGTGCCAGCTCAATACAGGGGATCAACACCGGGGAGCTGTTTTTT; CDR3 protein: CASSIQGINTGELFF
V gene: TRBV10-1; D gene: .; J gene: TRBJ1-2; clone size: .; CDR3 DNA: TGCGCCAGCAGTGATCAGGTGGGGGGTGGCTACACCTTC; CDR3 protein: CASSDQVGGGYTF
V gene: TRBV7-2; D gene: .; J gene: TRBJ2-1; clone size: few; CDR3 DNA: TGTGCCAGCAGCTCCGGACTCCTAGGAGAGCAGTTCTTC; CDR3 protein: CASSSGLLGEQFF
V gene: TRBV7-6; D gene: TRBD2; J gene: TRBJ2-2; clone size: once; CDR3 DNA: TGTGCCAGCAGCTTGACTAGCGGCCGCCGGGAGCTGTTTTTT; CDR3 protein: CASSLTSGRRELFF
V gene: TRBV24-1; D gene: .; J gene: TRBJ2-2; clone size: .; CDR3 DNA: TGTGCCACTCGGGGGTCCGGCACCGGGGAGCTGTTTTTT; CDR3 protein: CATRGSGTGELFF
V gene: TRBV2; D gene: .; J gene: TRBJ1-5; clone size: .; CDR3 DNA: TGTGCCAGCAGGTCGGACAGTGGGGGCAATCAGCCCCAGCATTTT; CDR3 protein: CASRSDSGGNQPQHF
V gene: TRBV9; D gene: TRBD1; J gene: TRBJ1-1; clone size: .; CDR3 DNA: TGTGCCAGCAGCGATCGGGACAGGGGGAACACTGAAGCTTTCTTT; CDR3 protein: CASSDRDRGNTEAFF
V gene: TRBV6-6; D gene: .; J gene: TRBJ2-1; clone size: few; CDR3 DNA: TGTGCCAGCAGTTACCAGGGGCGGGCGGTCGATGAGCAGTTCTTC; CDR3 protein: CASSYQGRAVDEQFF
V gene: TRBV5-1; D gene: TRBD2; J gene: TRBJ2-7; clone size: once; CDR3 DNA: TGCGCCAGCAGCATAAGCCGGGGGGTCGAGCAGTACTTC; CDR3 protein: CASSISRGVEQYF
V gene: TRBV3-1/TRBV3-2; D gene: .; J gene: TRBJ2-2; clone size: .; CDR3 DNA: TGTGCCAGCAGCCAGGAGATCCTCGGGGAGCTGTTTTTT; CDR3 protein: CASSQEILGELFF
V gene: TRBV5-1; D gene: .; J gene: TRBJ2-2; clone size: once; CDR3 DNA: TGCGCCAGCAGCTTGGTTCTCACGGACACCGGGGAGCTGTTTTTT; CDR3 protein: CASSLVLTDTGELFF
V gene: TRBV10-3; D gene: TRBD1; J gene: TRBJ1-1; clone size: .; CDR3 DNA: TGTGCCATCAGCCGGGGACAGGGGAAAGATGAAGCTTTCTTT; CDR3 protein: CAISRGQGKDEAFF
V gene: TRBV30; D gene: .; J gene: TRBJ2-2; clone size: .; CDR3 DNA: TGTGCCTGGAGAAGGGGGACCGGGGAGCTGTTTTTT; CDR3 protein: CAWRRGTGELFF
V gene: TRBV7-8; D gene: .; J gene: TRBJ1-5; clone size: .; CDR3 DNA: TGTGCCAGCAGCTTAGGTAGTCCGTATAGCAATCAGCCCCAGCATTTT; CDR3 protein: CASSLGSPYSNQPQHF
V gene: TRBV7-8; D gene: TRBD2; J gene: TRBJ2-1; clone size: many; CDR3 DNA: TGTGCCAGCAGCTCTATACTAGCGGGGGGGTTTCGGAATGAGCAGTTCTTC; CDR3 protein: CASSSILAGGFRNEQFF
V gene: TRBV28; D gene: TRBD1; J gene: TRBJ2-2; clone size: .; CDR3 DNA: TGTGCCAGCAGTTCGTCAGGGACAGGGCCCACCGGGGAGCTGTTTTTT; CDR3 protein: CASSSSGTGPTGELFF
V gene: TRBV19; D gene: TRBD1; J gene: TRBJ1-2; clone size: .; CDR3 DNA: TGTGCCAGTAGCAACGGACAGGGTAACTATGGCTACACCTTC; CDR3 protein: CASSNGQGNYGYTF
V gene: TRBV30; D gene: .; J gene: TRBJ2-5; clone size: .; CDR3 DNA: TGTGCCTGGAATGGACAATCGGAGACCCAGTACTTC; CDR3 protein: CAWNGQSETQYF
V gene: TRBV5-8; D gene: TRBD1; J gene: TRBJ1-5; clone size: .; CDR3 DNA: TGTGCCAGCAGCACCACCTTTCGACAGGGTTATAGCAATCAGCCCCAGCATTTT; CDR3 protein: CASSTTFRQGYSNQPQHF
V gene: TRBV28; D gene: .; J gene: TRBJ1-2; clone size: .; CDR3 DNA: TGTGCCAGCAGTTTTGAGTGGGAAGGGGAGGCATATAACTATGGCTACACCTTC; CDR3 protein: CASSFEWEGEAYNYGYTF
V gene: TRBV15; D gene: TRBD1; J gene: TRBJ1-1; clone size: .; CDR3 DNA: TGTGCCACCAGCAGCACCGGACAGGCCACTGAAGCTTTCTTT; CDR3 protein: CATSSTGQATEAFF
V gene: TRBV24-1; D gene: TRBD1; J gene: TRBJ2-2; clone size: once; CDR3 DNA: TGTGCCACCCGGACAGGGTCCACCGGGGAGCTGTTTTTT; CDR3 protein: CATRTGSTGELFF
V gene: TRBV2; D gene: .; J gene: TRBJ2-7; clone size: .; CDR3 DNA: TGTGCCAGCTTCAGTTTTCCAGGGGGGTCCTACGAGCAGTACTTC; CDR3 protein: CASFSFPGGSYEQYF
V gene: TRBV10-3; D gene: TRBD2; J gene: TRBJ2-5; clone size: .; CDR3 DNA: TGTGCCATCAGCAGGGGTGATGTGACGGCGGGAGGGGAGACCCAGTACTTC; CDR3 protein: CAISRGDVTAGGETQYF
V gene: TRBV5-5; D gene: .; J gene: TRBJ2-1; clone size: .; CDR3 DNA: TGTGCCAGCAGCCCGGACATGATGGATGAGCAGTTCTTC; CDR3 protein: CASSPDMMDEQFF
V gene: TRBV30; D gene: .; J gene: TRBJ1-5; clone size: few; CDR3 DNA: TGTGCCTGGAGTCCCGGTTCCAGCAATCAGCCCCAGCATTTT; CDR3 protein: CAWSPGSSNQPQHF
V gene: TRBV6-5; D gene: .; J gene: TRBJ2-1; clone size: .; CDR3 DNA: TGTGCCAGCAGTTACTCCCAGGGGTACAATGAGCAGTTCTTC; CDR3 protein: CASSYSQGYNEQFF
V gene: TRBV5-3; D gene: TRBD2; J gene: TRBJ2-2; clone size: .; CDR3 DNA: TGTGCCAGAAGCTTAAAGCGGGGGCCAAGGAACACCGGGGAGCTGTTTTTT; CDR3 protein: CARSLKRGPRNTGELFF
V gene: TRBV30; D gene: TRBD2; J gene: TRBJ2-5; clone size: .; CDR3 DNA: TGTGCCTGGCGGCACCCGGGACTAGCGGGGGGGCGAGAGACCCAGTACTTC; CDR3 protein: CAWRHPGLAGGRETQYF
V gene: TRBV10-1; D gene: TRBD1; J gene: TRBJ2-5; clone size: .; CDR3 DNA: TGCGCCAGCAGTAGTTCGGGACAGCAAGAGACCCAGTACTTC; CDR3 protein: CASSSSGQQETQYF
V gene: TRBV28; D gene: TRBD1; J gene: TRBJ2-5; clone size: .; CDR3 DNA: TGTGCCAGCAGTTTTTTGGACAGGGGAGGTGAGACCCAGTACTTC; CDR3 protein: CASSFLDRGGETQYF
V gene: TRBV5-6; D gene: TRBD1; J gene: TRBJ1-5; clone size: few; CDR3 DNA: TGTGCCAGCAGCTGGGGGACAGGGGGCAATCAGCCCCAGCATTTT; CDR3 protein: CASSWGTGGNQPQHF
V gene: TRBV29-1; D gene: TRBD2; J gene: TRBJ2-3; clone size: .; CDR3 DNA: TGCAGCGTTCCGCTCCTACTAGCGGGGTTCGATACGCAGTATTTT; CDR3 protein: CSVPLLLAGFDTQYF
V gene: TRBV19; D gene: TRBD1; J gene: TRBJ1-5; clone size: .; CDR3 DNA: TGTGCCAGTACCCAAAGGACAGGGGATAACAATCAGCCCCAGCATTTT; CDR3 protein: CASTQRTGDNNQPQHF